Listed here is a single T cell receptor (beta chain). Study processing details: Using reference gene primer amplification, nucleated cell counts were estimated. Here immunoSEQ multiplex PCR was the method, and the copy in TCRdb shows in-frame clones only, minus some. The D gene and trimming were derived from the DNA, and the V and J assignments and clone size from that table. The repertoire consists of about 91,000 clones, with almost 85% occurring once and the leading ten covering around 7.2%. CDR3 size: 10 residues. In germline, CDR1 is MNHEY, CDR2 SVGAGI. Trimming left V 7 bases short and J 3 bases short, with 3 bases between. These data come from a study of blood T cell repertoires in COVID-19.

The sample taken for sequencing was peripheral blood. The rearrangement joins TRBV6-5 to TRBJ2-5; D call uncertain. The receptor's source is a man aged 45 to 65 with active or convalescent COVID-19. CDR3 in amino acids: CASTEETQYF. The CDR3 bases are TGTGCCAGCACCGAAGAGACCCAGTACTTC.